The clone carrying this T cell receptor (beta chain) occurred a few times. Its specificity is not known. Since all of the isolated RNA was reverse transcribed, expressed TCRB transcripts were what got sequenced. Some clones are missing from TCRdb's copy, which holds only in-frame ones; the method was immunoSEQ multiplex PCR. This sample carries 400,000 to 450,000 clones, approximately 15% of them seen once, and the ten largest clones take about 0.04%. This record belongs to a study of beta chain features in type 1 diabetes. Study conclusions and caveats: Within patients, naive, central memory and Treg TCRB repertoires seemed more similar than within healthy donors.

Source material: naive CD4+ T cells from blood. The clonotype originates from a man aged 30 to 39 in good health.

CDR3 in amino acids: CASSFGGPGNEQYV. The CDR3 nucleotides are TGCGCCAGCAGCTTTGGAGGGCCGGGTAACGAGCAGTACGTC. V is TRBV5-1 and J is TRBJ2-7, with D perhaps matching TRBD2 (6 bases). V lost 2 bases, J lost 5 bases, and 14 bases lay in between. CDR3 length equals 14 residues. CDR1 and CDR2 (germline): SGHRS, YFSETQ.